A selection of T cell receptor beta chains follows, all from one sample in a study of immune characterization of retroperitoneal liposarcoma. A single record per CDR3 protein comes from TCRdb applying MiXCR to the PCR reads. There are about 10,000 distinct CDR3 sequences in the sample; 37% occur only once, and 20% to 25% lies in the top ten. The sample consisted of tumor tissue. The receptor source for this set is a male donor with retroperitoneal liposarcoma. The CDR3 runs from the conserved cysteine through the conserved F or W. The order of the fields is V gene, D gene, clone size, J gene, CDR3 protein, CDR3 DNA. The D gene is left open where the match is weak. The size entry is marked missing in some rows and otherwise reads once, few, many or a size class.

v_gene: TRBV27; d_gene: TRBD2; abundance: NA; j_gene: TRBJ2-1; CDR3aa: CASSTGGSGEQFF; CDR3nt: TGTGCCAGCAGTACCGGGGGGTCTGGTGAGCAGTTCTTC
v_gene: TRBV6-1; d_gene: TRBD2; abundance: NA; j_gene: TRBJ2-4; CDR3aa: CASSIGLASEQYF; CDR3nt: TGTGCCAGCAGTATCGGACTAGCGAGTGAGCAGTACTTC
v_gene: TRBV11-1; d_gene: NA; abundance: NA; j_gene: TRBJ2-7; CDR3aa: CASSYQSNEQYF; CDR3nt: TGTGCCAGCAGCTACCAATCTAATGAGCAGTACTTC
v_gene: TRBV27; d_gene: TRBD2; abundance: many; j_gene: TRBJ2-5; CDR3aa: CASTPPPRAGGPLICLETQYF; CDR3nt: TGTGCCAGCACCCCCCCCCCCCGGGCGGGAGGGCCGTTGATTTGTTTGGAGACCCAGTACTTC
v_gene: TRBV7-2; d_gene: NA; abundance: once; j_gene: TRBJ2-4; CDR3aa: CASSSLVEAKNIQYF; CDR3nt: TGTGCCAGCAGCTCTCTCGTCGAGGCCAAAAACATTCAGTACTTC
v_gene: TRBV6-8; d_gene: TRBD2; abundance: NA; j_gene: TRBJ2-5; CDR3aa: CASSNGLAGPQYF; CDR3nt: TGTGCCAGCAGTAATGGACTAGCGGGACCCCAGTACTTC
v_gene: TRBV11-2; d_gene: NA; abundance: NA; j_gene: TRBJ2-1; CDR3aa: CASSESPSSSYNEQFF; CDR3nt: TGTGCCAGCAGTGAAAGCCCCTCGAGCTCCTACAATGAGCAGTTCTTC
v_gene: TRBV6-1; d_gene: NA; abundance: NA; j_gene: TRBJ2-5; CDR3aa: CASRVPYTGEQYF; CDR3nt: TGTGCCAGCAGAGTGCCCTACACGGGGGAGCAGTACTTC
v_gene: TRBV7-2; d_gene: NA; abundance: NA; j_gene: TRBJ2-1; CDR3aa: CASSLQSGGLYEQFF; CDR3nt: TGTGCCAGCAGCTTACAATCCGGGGGGCTTTACGAGCAGTTCTTC
v_gene: TRBV6-1; d_gene: TRBD2; abundance: NA; j_gene: TRBJ2-4; CDR3aa: CASTNAGVQYF; CDR3nt: TGTGCCAGCACCAACGCGGGGGTGCAGTACTTC
v_gene: TRBV27; d_gene: NA; abundance: NA; j_gene: TRBJ2-5; CDR3aa: CASSFNREETQYF; CDR3nt: TGTGCCAGCAGCTTCAACCGGGAGGAGACCCAGTACTTC
v_gene: TRBV6-6; d_gene: NA; abundance: NA; j_gene: TRBJ1-4; CDR3aa: CASSPGGSLRWLANEKLFF; CDR3nt: TGTGCCAGCAGTCCGGGGGGCAGTTTAAGGTGGCTGGCTAATGAAAAACTGTTTTTT
v_gene: TRBV7-2; d_gene: NA; abundance: NA; j_gene: TRBJ1-5; CDR3aa: CASSPPGTLQTRAQHF; CDR3nt: TGTGCCAGCAGCCCTCCCGGGACACTTCAGACCCGAGCCCAGCATTTT
v_gene: TRBV6-6; d_gene: TRBD2; abundance: NA; j_gene: TRBJ2-3; CDR3aa: CASRVAGASDTQYF; CDR3nt: TGTGCCAGCAGGGTAGCGGGAGCTTCAGATACGCAGTATTTT
v_gene: TRBV6-1; d_gene: TRBD2; abundance: NA; j_gene: TRBJ2-7; CDR3aa: CASSGLTSGNYEQYF; CDR3nt: TGTGCCAGCAGTGGGCTGACTAGCGGGAACTACGAGCAGTACTTC
v_gene: TRBV6-1; d_gene: NA; abundance: large; j_gene: TRBJ2-7; CDR3aa: CASKNYAGTAYYEQYF; CDR3nt: TGTGCCAGCAAGAACTACGCCGGGACCGCTTACTACGAGCAGTACTTC
v_gene: TRBV7-2; d_gene: NA; abundance: few; j_gene: TRBJ2-4; CDR3aa: CASSLAPWQGKRGLAKNIQYF; CDR3nt: TGTGCCAGCAGCTTGGCCCCATGGCAGGGAAAGAGGGGTTTAGCCAAAAACATTCAGTACTTC
v_gene: TRBV7-6; d_gene: NA; abundance: large; j_gene: TRBJ2-1; CDR3aa: CASSLARNEQFF; CDR3nt: TGTGCCAGCAGCTTAGCTCGCAATGAGCAGTTCTTC
v_gene: TRBV6-5; d_gene: TRBD2; abundance: NA; j_gene: TRBJ2-4; CDR3aa: CASSYSAGGENIQYF; CDR3nt: TGTGCCAGCAGTTACTCAGCGGGAGGCGAAAACATTCAGTACTTC
v_gene: TRBV6-8; d_gene: TRBD2; abundance: NA; j_gene: TRBJ2-1; CDR3aa: CASSSRLAGGNEQFF; CDR3nt: TGTGCCAGCAGCTCTCGACTAGCGGGAGGGAATGAGCAGTTCTTC